The 2 T cell receptor beta chains below come from one sample, sequenced in a study of control samples from healthy donors and cancer patients. Sequencing used immunoSEQ multiplex PCR; TCRdb keeps in-frame clones, though not all of them. The repertoire holds 160,000 or so clones, with about 90% as singletons. What was sequenced was blood. These receptors all come from a woman in her twenties or thirties in good health.

A word on this clone: A read error may account for a junction end that differs from germline. The V call is TRBV7-3, the J call TRBJ2-5, with D tentatively TRBD1 or TRBD2 (5 bases each). Germline V gene data show CDR1 as SGHTA and CDR2 as FQGTGA. CDR3 length: 13 amino acids. The CDR3 loop reads CAGSTGPLETQYF. The CDR3 DNA reads as TGTGCCGGCAGCACGGGACCCCTTGAGACCCAGTACTTC.

This sequence joins TRBV27 and TRBJ2-7; TRBD2 aligns across 8 bases. The CDR3 totals 16 residues. CDR1 is MNHEY and CDR2 is SMNVEV in the germline V gene (reference sequence). Trimming at V came to 4 bases and at J to 6 bases, leaving 14 bases not matched to a gene. The DNA of the CDR3 is TGTGCCAGCAGTTCCCTAGCCGCGGGAGGTTACTCCGAGCAGTACTTC. This encodes CASSSLAAGGYSEQYF.